Reported below is one T cell receptor beta chain. The antigen is not known. These data are taken from a study of cytomegalovirus exposure and HLA in healthy donors. Overall study results and limits: A later analysis reportedly found that, within productive TCRs, an Asian-associated ancestry cluster had fewer N-insertions than the mean observed across the approximately 600 donors.

Primers included in the PCR were 60 Vbeta and 13 Jbeta primers. Profiling relied on immunoSEQ multiplex PCR, and the TCRdb table lists in-frame clones only, not all of them. The sample comprises 150,000 to 200,000 clones, approximately 80% of which are singletons, and 6% to 7.5% rests with the top ten. The V gene's germline CDR1 is SGHDN and CDR2 FVKESK. Trimming took 10 bases from V and 4 from J, leaving 17 bases between them. This CDR3 is 14 amino acids long. This TCR was recovered from a man aged 25-45 years in good health and CMV-seropositive. This sequence joins TRBV14 and TRBJ2-1; a weak D match, TRBD2 (6 bases). The material sequenced was PBMCs. The CDR3 coding sequence is TGTGCCAACTACTCCGGGACTTTATACAATGAGCAGTTCTTC. Translated, it gives CANYSGTLYNEQFF.